This TCR beta chain appears in the sequencing data of a study of shared clonotypes between healthy human individuals. Study-wide findings and caveats: Generation probabilities of non-shared clonotypes were lower (relative to those shared by all four donors). Rarefaction demonstrated incomplete sorted-subset sequencing despite large depth. Specimens sampled were limited to blood, with tissue repertoires likely differing.

Researchers partitioned CD4+ cells into CD45RA+ naive and CD45RA-negative memory subsets. The count of this clone is one. Antigen specificity is unknown. The repertoire was sequenced with immunoSEQ multiplex PCR; TCRdb's copy has only in-frame clones and lacks some. The sample records some 2,500,000 clones, under 95% being singletons. V lost 1 base, J lost 3 bases, and 14 bases lay in between. There are 15 residues in the CDR3. Germline lookup yields CDR1 SQVTM and CDR2 ANQGSEA. This TCR was sampled from a man aged 18 to 29 in good health. Some clones in this sample may be carry-over from other donors' samples. The chain joins TRBV29-1 to TRBJ2-3; maybe TRBD2 (7 bases). Sequencing was carried out using naive CD4+ T cells from PBMCs. Sample subset: CD45RA+ positively selected. CDR3 bases: TGCAGCGTTGAAGGGGGGGGGCAACCAACAGATACGCAGTATTTT. Translating gives CSVEGGGQPTDTQYF.